One sample yielded the 15 T cell receptor beta chains listed below, sequenced in a study of T cell responses to AZD1222 COVID-19 vaccine. Generated by immunoSEQ multiplex PCR, the TCRdb table keeps only in-frame clones and is missing some. The table has about 160,000 clones, 80% to 90% seen once. Sequences were derived from peripheral blood, sampled on day 0 of AZD1222 vaccination. All receptors come from an adult in good health.

The CDR3 spells CASSSGQGEGETQYF. CDR3 nucleotides: TGTGCCAGCAGCTCAGGACAGGGGGAGGGGGAGACCCAGTACTTC. The chain employs TRBV5-6 and TRBJ2-5; 10 bases agree with TRBD1. Germline CDR1 SGHDT, CDR2 YYEEEE. The V gene end was trimmed by 3 bases and the J gene end by 5 bases; junction bases not matched to a gene: 7. CDR3 length: 15 amino acids. Filled out from reference TRBV5-6 and TRBJ2-5, the complete variable domain reads DAGVTQSPTHLIKTRGQQVTLRCSPKSGHDTVSWYQQALGQGPQFIFQYYEEEERQRGNFPDRFSGHQFPNYSSELNVNALLLGDSALYLCASSSGQGEGETQYFGPGTRLLVL.

The chain is built from TRBV7-3 and TRBJ2-2; TRBD2 aligns across 10 bases. The junction had 5 bases not matched to a gene; V was cut back by 3 bases and J by 7 bases. The V gene's germline CDR1 is SGHTA and CDR2 FQGTGA. CDR3 length: 15 amino acids. The CDR3 coding sequence is TGTGCCAGCAGCTTGGGCCTAGCGGGGGTCGGGGAGCTGTTTTTT. Protein sequence: CASSLGLAGVGELFF. Looking up the rest from reference TRBV7-3 and TRBJ2-2 gives the full variable domain: GAGVSQTPSNKVTEKGKYVELRCDPISGHTALYWYRQSLGQGPEFLIYFQGTGAADDSGLPNDRFFAVRPEGSVSTLKIQRTERGDSAVYLCASSLGLAGVGELFFGEGSRLTVL.

The genes are TRBV6-4 and TRBJ2-7; weak D call: TRBD1 (6 bases). Germline-derived CDR1 and CDR2 are MRHNA and SNTAGT. There are 13 residues in the CDR3. V lost 9 bases and J lost 5, with 17 bases in between. Here the CDR3 reads CARQNRDLNEQYV. DNA for the CDR3: TGTGCCAGACAGAACAGGGATCTTAACGAGCAGTACGTC.

CDR3: CASSQATGGYGNQPQHF. In DNA form, the CDR3 reads TGTGCCAGCAGCCAAGCAACGGGGGGGTACGGCAATCAGCCCCAGCATTTT. The chain carries TRBV4-2 and TRBJ1-5, with D maybe TRBD1 (5 bases). V was trimmed by 1 base and J by 2 bases, leaving 15 bases between them. This CDR3 has 17 amino acids. From germline, CDR1 is LGHNA and CDR2 YNFKEQ.

This chain connects TRBV6-4 to TRBJ2-3; 12 positions agree with TRBD2. The trim removed 3 bases at V and 0 bases at J, leaving 4 bases unmatched. This CDR3 region has 17 residues. Germline V lookup: CDR1 MRHNA, CDR2 SNTAGT. CDR3 in amino acids: CASSEQLAGGSTDTQYF. In DNA form, the CDR3 reads TGTGCCAGCAGTGAACAACTAGCGGGGGGTAGCACAGATACGCAGTATTTT.

This clone was found once. The rearrangement uses TRBV4-1 and TRBJ2-3; TRBD1 or TRBD2 may be the D gene (5 bases each). Per the germline V gene, CDR1 is MGHRA and CDR2 is YSYEKL. V lost 3 bases and J lost 3, with 16 bases in between. This CDR3 is 16 amino acids long. Written as DNA, the CDR3 is TGCGCCAGCAGCCATGCTTCGGGGCGCCAAACAGATACGCAGTATTTT. Its translation: CASSHASGRQTDTQYF.

The J gene is TRBJ1-1, the V gene TRBV20-1; D ambiguous. CDR1 DFQATT and CDR2 SNEGSKA come from the germline V gene (reference sequence). The CDR3 is made up of 13 amino acids. V lost 3 bases to trimming and J lost 4 bases, with 12 bases between them. Here the CDR3 reads CSASYWEATEAFF. The CDR3, as DNA: TGCAGTGCTAGTTACTGGGAGGCCACTGAAGCTTTCTTT.

The chain carries TRBV5-6 and TRBJ2-7; the D gene is possibly TRBD1 (6 bases). The V gene's germline CDR1 is SGHDT and CDR2 YYEEEE. The CDR3 extends over 12 amino acids. Trimming removed 0 bases from V and 7 bases from J, with 8 bases in between. The DNA for the CDR3 is TGTGCCAGCAGCTTGGGGCAGGGGGAGCAGTACTTC. Its protein product is CASSLGQGEQYF.

The chain uses TRBV13 and TRBJ2-5, with D maybe TRBD2 (5 bases). V lost 5 bases to trimming and J lost 3 bases, with 13 bases between them. This CDR3 spans 14 amino acids. Looked up from germline, CDR1 is PRHDT and CDR2 is FYEKMQ (reference sequence). CDR3 DNA: TGTGCCAGCAGCCCCCGGGGTGCCGAAGAGACCCAGTACTTC. Translated, it gives CASSPRGAEETQYF.

The rearrangement links TRBV3-1 (or the pseudogene TRBV3-2) to TRBJ1-1; 7 bases are a match to TRBD1. Germline V gives CDR1 LGHDT, CDR2 YNNKEL (reference sequence). V shed 1 base, J shed 1 base, and the junction held 9 bases outside the gene matches. The CDR3 sequence is 17 residues long. The CDR3 protein is CASSQGTGRRGNTEAFF. In DNA, the CDR3 is TGTGCCAGCAGCCAAGGGACAGGAAGAAGGGGGAACACTGAAGCTTTCTTT.

J is TRBJ1-4 and V is TRBV9; D call uncertain. The CDR3 has 16 amino acids. Per germline, CDR1 SGDLS and CDR2 YYNGEE. Deletions cut 0 bases from V and 7 bases from J, with 16 bases between. Here the CDR3 DNA reads TGTGCCAGCAGCGTAGGAGGATCCCGGATGTCTGAAAAACTGTTTTTT. This translates into CASSVGGSRMSEKLFF.

In DNA form, the CDR3 reads TGTGCCAGTAGTATCTGGACAGATACGCAGTATTTT. Amino acids: CASSIWTDTQYF. V gene TRBV19 combines with J gene TRBJ2-3; D unclear. Between the trimmed V and J ends, which lost 3 bases and 3 bases, there was a span of 4 bases. CDR1 and CDR2 (germline): LNHDA, SQIVND (reference sequence). The CDR3 has 12 amino acids.

The V call is TRBV7-8, the J call TRBJ2-7; possibly TRBD2 for D (5 bases). Germline loops: CDR1 SGHVS, CDR2 FQNEAQ. The V and J ends lost 2 bases and 4 bases respectively, with 12 bases between them. The CDR3 runs to 14 residues. The CDR3 spells CASSLLRAQYEQYV. The CDR3, as DNA: TGTGCCAGCAGCTTACTGAGGGCACAGTACGAGCAGTACGTC.

The CDR3 loop reads CASSIVDTQYF. Here the CDR3 DNA reads TGTGCCAGCAGTATCGTCGATACGCAGTATTTT. The rearrangement links TRBV12-3 or TRBV12-4 to TRBJ2-3; D gene unclear. V was trimmed by 5 bases and J by 6 bases, leaving 6 bases between them. The length of the CDR3 is 11 residues.

This clone was recorded a few times. J is TRBJ2-1 and V is TRBV27; TRBD1 matches 7 bases. The CDR3 loop spans 16 amino acids. Germline CDR1 reads MNHEY; CDR2 reads SMNVEV (reference sequence). J gave up 0 bases and V 6 bases, and 8 bases lay outside the gene matches. Written as DNA, the CDR3 is TGTGCCAGCAGACCCGGGACAGCGATCTCCTACAATGAGCAGTTCTTC. It encodes CASRPGTAISYNEQFF.